This T cell receptor beta chain appears in the sequencing data of a study of early T cells in non-severe SARS-CoV-2 infection (dated by TCRdb to the early 2020s). Looking at the study overall: Bulk RNA from unsorted whole blood was used for TCR sequencing, so alpha and beta chains could not be paired. Overall study results and their limits: Matching against VDJdb was skewed toward anti-spike CD8 responses, likely underestimated virus-specific expansions, and missed private and CD4 specificities.

The germline V gene gives CDR1 as SGDLS and CDR2 as YYNGEE. The CDR3 holds 14 amino acids from the cysteine to the phenylalanine. Only the CDR3 DNA stays, 42 bases, in frame from base 1. V is clipped by 3 bases and J by 2 bases, and the sequence between their germline boundaries is 10 bases long. A case-control design nested within a healthcare worker cohort in London, UK, was used, with weekly nasopharyngeal swab PCR tests and blood sampling performed. Healthcare workers were recruited between 23 and 31 March 2020, during the week of the UK lockdown, and were followed weekly for up to roughly 15 weeks. In its sample, this clonotype was seen a few times. The target of this receptor is not known. No qualities accompany the bases; no much larger clone lies one base away. Receptor amplification or capture employed 5' RACE. Sequenced on a NextSeq 500. Unique molecular identifiers were attached to individual cDNA molecules in the TCR library protocol so that sequencing error and PCR bias could be corrected. Both TCR alpha and beta chains were sequenced, and tight co-correlation was observed between alpha and beta sequence abundances in each sample. Per the original workflow: Decombinator V4 was used to annotate TCR sequences for V gene, J gene and CDR3. Expanded TCRs were defined as changing significantly between any two time points under a Poisson model with p below 0.0001. TCR abundances were normalised to the total number of TCRs sequenced per sample and were expressed as counts per million. TRAV1-2 paired with TRAJ12, TRAJ20 or TRAJ33 defined MAIT TCRs, while TRAV10 paired with TRAJ18 defined iNKT TCRs. VDJdb, accessed on 1 November 2021, was searched for TCRs annotated for CMV, EBV and SARS-CoV-2, and TCRs annotated for more than one antigen were excluded. TCRdb trimmed public reads at Q25 via fastp, called clones via MiXCR and kept in-frame beta chains. Each entry is one CDR3 protein sequence, shown with its most common DNA and genes. For this entry, the V and J calls and clone size follow TCRdb and not the study's own pipeline. The sample data list 62,000 or so distinct CDR3 sequences, and roughly a tenth of these were observed just once. The ten largest clones take up roughly 1.2% of the sample.

Here the chain combines TRBV9 and TRBJ2-3; the D gene cannot be named for sure. Input material: whole blood. The TCR sequence derives from an adult who was a healthcare worker with PCR-confirmed SARS-CoV-2 infection or an uninfected control (not recorded which). The bases are TGTGCCAGCAGCGCGACGGCAAACACAGATACGCAGTATTTT. This gives the protein CASSATANTDTQYF.